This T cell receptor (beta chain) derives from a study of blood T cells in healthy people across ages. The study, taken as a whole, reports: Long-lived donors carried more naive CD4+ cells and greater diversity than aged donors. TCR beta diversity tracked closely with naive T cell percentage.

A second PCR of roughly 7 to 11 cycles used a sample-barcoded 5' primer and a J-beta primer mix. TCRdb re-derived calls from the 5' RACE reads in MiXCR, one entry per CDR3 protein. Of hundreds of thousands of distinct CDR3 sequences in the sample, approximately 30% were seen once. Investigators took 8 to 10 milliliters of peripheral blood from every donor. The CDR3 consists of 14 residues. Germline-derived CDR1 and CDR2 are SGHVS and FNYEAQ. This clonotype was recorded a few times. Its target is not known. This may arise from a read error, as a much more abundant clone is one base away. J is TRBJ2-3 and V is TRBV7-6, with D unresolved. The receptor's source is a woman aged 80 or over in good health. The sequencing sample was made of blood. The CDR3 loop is CASSLVLEPDTRYF. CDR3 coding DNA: TGTGCCAGCAGCTTAGTATTAGAGCCAGATACGCGGTATTTT.